This T cell receptor beta chain comes out of a study of blood T cell repertoires in COVID-19. Study-level information: Nucleic acid was either cDNA or gDNA, and it came from T cells, B-cell-depleted T cells, or PBMCs.

The protocol was immunoSEQ multiplex PCR, while the TCRdb copy is restricted to in-frame clones and leaves out a portion. The sample includes fewer than 300,000 clones, around 86% of them seen just once. The TCR sequence derives from a man aged 35-49 years who had recovered from COVID-19. Sample: peripheral blood.

CDR3 in amino acids: CASSGGTSWSSYNEQFF. CDR3 coding DNA: TGTGCCAGCAGCGGGGGGACTTCTTGGAGCTCCTACAATGAGCAGTTCTTC. The rearrangement joins TRBV9 to TRBJ2-1; a possible D gene is TRBD2 (6 bases). The CDR3 has 17 amino acids. The germline V and J ends were trimmed by 3 bases and 0 bases, with 16 bases remaining between them. CDR1 and CDR2 (germline): SGDLS, YYNGEE.